This T cell receptor (beta chain) originates from a study of STAT3 mutations in large granular lymphocyte leukemia (dated by TCRdb to between 2019 and 2020). Context from the whole study: Roughly half of the T-LGLL patients who were sequenced longitudinally carried canonical activating STAT3 mutations. Patients were sequenced at 4 time points on average, with the number of samplings per patient ranging from 2 to 8. Serial deep sequencing of TCRbeta CDR3 and STAT3 was performed in patients with T-cell large granular lymphocyte leukemia to reconstruct clonal hierarchy and dynamics. As controls within the study, two patients with natural killer LGL leukemia were also sequenced longitudinally. From an initial cohort of hundreds of LGL patients, some 17 representative T-LGLL cases were chosen for longitudinal sequencing of TCRbeta and STAT3. More than half of T-LGLL patients received one or more immunosuppressive therapy regimens, with hematologic response in over 35% of those treated. What the study reported, not specific to this receptor: At least one immunodominant TCRbeta clonotype was present in every T-LGLL patient, and multiple immunodominant subclonotypes appeared in about half of the T-LGLL patients. Because no samples were available when a clone first appeared, clonal expansion had to be inferred from samplings taken at other points. Several patients had a dominant TCR clone burden greater than the STAT3 mutant burden, which suggests that the STAT3 mutation arose secondarily within a clone that had already expanded. The linking of therapy response to changes in TCR clonal burden was complicated by variable intervals between samplings and differing treatment regimens. Since codominant clonotypes persisted in some patients, a small but highly pathogenic clone may have gone undetected. TCR clonotype switching after therapy was observed in about 35% of the 18 patients, and all newly emerging clones were found to be STAT3 wild type.

Points on this clone: Its target antigen remains unknown. Base quality data are lacking; no much larger clone is found one base away.

TCRbeta libraries were sequenced on an Illumina MiSeq, and an average of around 41,000 productive templates per sample was obtained. Using multiplex PCR amplification, the immunoSEQ assay generated the TCRbeta CDR3 libraries. Concerning the study's data processing: Repertoire diversity was computed as previously defined, with values near 0 indicating extremely monoclonal samples. TCRdb re-hosts the immuneACCESS table, in-frame sequences only. Its copies lack some clones; in the studies checked, an unresolved V gene accounts for under half of them, and the cause for the rest is not known. The V and J calls and clone size are taken from that table; D and trimming were inferred from the DNA. In all, the sample holds 9,500 to 12,000 clones, and more than 75% of those were seen once. The top ten clones comprise around two fifths of the sample. Measured from the cysteine to the phenylalanine, the CDR3 is 13 residues long. Only CDR3 DNA remains: 39 bases, in frame from the first base. CDR1 is given as MNHNS and CDR2 as SASEGT, both from the germline V gene. Trimming takes 2 bases from V and 0 bases from J, and the germline ends sit 5 bases apart.

DNA was extracted from blood mononuclear cells, and the same DNA was used for both TCR and STAT3 sequencing. The sequenced sample consisted of peripheral blood mononuclear cells. In this chain, TRBV6-1 is recombined with TRBJ2-7, with the identity of the D gene unclear. The origin of this receptor is a man aged 55 to 70 with T-cell large granular lymphocyte leukemia. Some clones in this sample may be carry-over from other donors' samples. The age is the age at diagnosis. The DNA sequence is TGTGCCAGCAGTGAATGGATCTCCTACGAGCAGTACTTC. This is translated as CASSEWISYEQYF.